The rows below give T cell receptor beta chains drawn from one sample of a study of read filtering for tumor transcriptome and immune sequencing. TCRdb reprocessed the reads with MiXCR, giving one entry per CDR3 protein. There are fewer than 50,000 distinct CDR3 sequences in the sample; around an eighth occur only once, and about 32% lies in the top ten. Sequencing was performed on a population of CD138-negative cells sorted from bone marrow. These receptor sequences come from a donor at least 40 years old with multiple myeloma. The CDR3 runs from the conserved cysteine through the conserved F or W. D genes are given only for firm matches. Only some rows state a clone size, as once, few, many or a class for expanded clones.

clone_size	j_call	v_call	d_call	cdr3_nt	cdr3_aa
NA	TRBJ2-5	TRBV4-2	TRBD1	TGTGCCAGCAGCCTCGGCAGGGGGCAGGATGAGACCCAGTACTTC	CASSLGRGQDETQYF
many	TRBJ2-1	TRBV19	TRBD2	TGTGCCAGTACCCGGACTAGCGGGACCTACAATGAGCAGTTCTTC	CASTRTSGTYNEQFF
many	TRBJ2-1	TRBV5-1	TRBD2	TGCGCCAGCAGCTTGGTTCCTAGCGGGGGCAATGAGCAGTTCTTC	CASSLVPSGGNEQFF
few	TRBJ2-7	TRBV13	NA	TGTGCCAGCAGCTTAGCAGCTAGCACTTACGAGCAGTACTTC	CASSLAASTYEQYF
many	TRBJ1-2	TRBV4-1	NA	TGCGCCAGCAGCCGGTCGCAGGTGGGGGACTATGGCTACACCTTC	CASSRSQVGDYGYTF
many	TRBJ2-7	TRBV28	NA	TGTGCCAGCAAGGCTTCTGCTAGAGCCTACGAGCAGTACTTC	CASKASARAYEQYF
many	TRBJ1-2	TRBV27	TRBD1	TGTGCCAGCAGTTTAAAATATTCCGGACAGGGGGTGAGGAACGGCTACACCTTC	CASSLKYSGQGVRNGYTF
NA	TRBJ1-1	TRBV28	NA	TGTGCCAGCGAAGACACTGAAGCTTTCTTT	CASEDTEAFF
medium-sized	TRBJ2-1	TRBV6-5	NA	TGTGCCAGCAGTTACGCCGAAAGCTCCTACAATGAGCAGTTCTTC	CASSYAESSYNEQFF
many	TRBJ1-5	TRBV20-1	NA	TGCAGTGCTTTAGGGCACCGCAGCAATCAGCCCCAGCATTTT	CSALGHRSNQPQHF
many	TRBJ1-2	TRBV20-1	TRBD1	TGCAGTGCTAGAGATTATCGGACAGGGTTACTGGCTAACTATGGCTACACCTTC	CSARDYRTGLLANYGYTF
many	TRBJ2-7	TRBV28	TRBD1	TGTGCCAGCAAAGCCGGGACAGCCTCCTACGAGCAGTACTTC	CASKAGTASYEQYF